This record concerns one T cell receptor beta chain sequence. This specimen comes from a study of blood T cell repertoires in COVID-19. Study information: PBMCs, B-cell-depleted T cells, or T cells provided the cDNA or gDNA that made up the material.

This CDR3 contains 16 residues. Trimming removed 2 bases from V and 3 bases from J, with 14 bases in between. The germline gives CDR1 SGHRS, CDR2 YFSETQ. Original handling: Nucleated cell counts were estimated from reference gene primer amplification. The repertoire was sequenced with immunoSEQ multiplex PCR; TCRdb's copy has only in-frame clones and lacks some. V, J and clone size reflect that table, while D and trimming were determined from the DNA. The sample yields around 370,000 clones, 90% to 95% seen once. The TCR sequence derives from a woman aged 18-30 years who had recovered from COVID-19. The chain has TRBV5-1 and TRBJ2-2; D possibly corresponds to TRBD2 (6 bases). The sequenced sample consisted of peripheral blood. The CDR3 nucleotides read TGCGCCAGCAGCTTTCCCTATTCTAGCGACACCGGGGAGCTGTTTTTT. It translates to CASSFPYSSDTGELFF.